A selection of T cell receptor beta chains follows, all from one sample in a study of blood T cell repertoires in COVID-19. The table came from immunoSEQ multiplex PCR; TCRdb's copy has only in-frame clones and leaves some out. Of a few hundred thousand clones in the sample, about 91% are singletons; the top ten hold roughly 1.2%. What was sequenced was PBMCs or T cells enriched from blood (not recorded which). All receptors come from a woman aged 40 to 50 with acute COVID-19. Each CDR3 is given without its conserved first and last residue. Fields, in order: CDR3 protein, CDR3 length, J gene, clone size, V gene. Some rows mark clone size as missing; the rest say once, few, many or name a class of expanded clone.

ASSFATYGYT 10 TRBJ1-2 NA TRBV28
ASSLLGSAATYNEQF 15 TRBJ2-1 NA TRBV7-9
ASSQDHPRLGSDTQY 15 TRBJ2-3 few TRBV14
ASRPGGYNEQF 11 TRBJ2-1 NA TRBV27
ASRTGVLDNSPLH 13 TRBJ1-6 NA TRBV28
ASSLLGRGDNEQF 13 TRBJ2-1 NA TRBV5-6
ASSSQGQPQH 10 TRBJ1-5 NA TRBV7-9
AWVIAGLTYEQY 12 TRBJ2-7 NA TRBV30
ASSLSGTASVTDTQY 15 TRBJ2-5 NA TRBV27
ASSLTTGREQY 11 TRBJ2-7 NA TRBV5-1
SVDRGYT 7 TRBJ1-2 NA TRBV29-1
AWSLQLAKNIQY 12 TRBJ2-4 NA TRBV30
ASRWTGDNSPLH 12 TRBJ1-6 many TRBV2
ASSPLRGSGDTQY 13 TRBJ2-3 NA TRBV18
ASSPGTGNQPQH 12 TRBJ1-5 NA TRBV5-1
ASSLSYWREGPGYEQF 16 TRBJ2-1 once TRBV5-6
ASSLVLATYEQY 12 TRBJ2-7 NA TRBV11-1
ASSLWTGQNSPLH 13 TRBJ1-6 NA TRBV5-1
AISPTGDDGYT 11 TRBJ1-2 NA TRBV10-3
ASSPGRIAGGWNIQY 15 TRBJ2-4 once TRBV5-1
ATSDPDGLAGRHEQF 15 TRBJ2-1 NA TRBV24-1
ASRPRGVNEKLF 12 TRBJ1-4 many TRBV2
ASSLADMRTDTQY 13 TRBJ2-3 NA TRBV28
ASSTQGMNTEAF 12 TRBJ1-1 NA TRBV5-1
AWSVKQGSIAF 11 TRBJ1-1 NA TRBV30
ASSLPNLNTEAF 12 TRBJ1-1 NA TRBV11-2
ASRRGLVSEAF 11 TRBJ1-1 NA TRBV27
ASSVTPVNTEAF 12 TRBJ1-1 NA TRBV9
ASSSWGSLNTEAF 13 TRBJ1-1 NA TRBV5-1
ASSREGSPLH 10 TRBJ1-6 NA TRBV7-9
ASNGQGDYGYT 11 TRBJ1-2 NA TRBV19
ASSPTGRETQY 11 TRBJ2-5 NA TRBV7-3
ASSYLANGRNEQF 13 TRBJ2-1 few TRBV7-2
ASSFSGDYGYT 11 TRBJ1-2 NA TRBV12-3/TRBV12-4
ASNSGGVRGEQF 12 TRBJ2-1 NA TRBV19
SASPGSGNTIY 11 TRBJ1-3 NA TRBV20-1
ASSDVARVNTEAF 13 TRBJ1-1 once TRBV11-2
ASCWREGYNEQF 12 TRBJ2-1 NA TRBV2
ASVGGDGRTEAF 12 TRBJ1-1 few TRBV18
ASSQSRYGNTIY 12 TRBJ1-3 NA TRBV3-1/TRBV3-2
ASSFGTGSTDTQY 13 TRBJ2-3 NA TRBV13
ASSRTGGTEAF 11 TRBJ1-1 NA TRBV10-1